This entry lists 30 T cell receptor beta chains sequenced from one sample in a study of early T cells in non-severe SARS-CoV-2 infection. One entry per CDR3 protein results from TCRdb running MiXCR on the 5' RACE reads. Here the sample spans more than 65,000 distinct CDR3 sequences, around 15% being singletons. The source was whole blood, collected at baseline. The receptor source for this set is an adult who was a healthcare worker with PCR-confirmed SARS-CoV-2 infection or an uninfected control (not recorded which).

V gene TRBV28 combines with J gene TRBJ2-5; the D is unclear. This CDR3 spans 13 amino acids. V was shortened by 3 bases and J by 10 bases, with 15 bases between the two germline ends. Germline lookup yields CDR1 MDHEN and CDR2 SYDVKM. The CDR3 DNA follows: TGTGCCAGCAGTTTGAGCCAGCAGGTTGACCAGTACTTC. It specifies CASSLSQQVDQYF. The full variable domain, rest sourced from reference TRBV28 and TRBJ2-5, is DVKVTQSSRYLVKRTGEKVFLECVQDMDHENMFWYRQDPGLGLRLIYFSYDVKMKEKGDIPEGYSVSREKKERFSLILESASTNQTSMYLCASSLSQQVDQYFGPGTRLLVL.

This clonotype has a single count. A much larger clone sits a single nucleotide away, making a read error possible. The chain has TRBV6-6 and TRBJ2-1; 10 bases are shared with TRBD2. CDR1 is MNHNY, CDR2 SVGAGI, per germline (reference sequence). Trimming removed 6 bases from V and 2 bases from J; junction bases left unmatched: 10. This CDR3 has 17 residues. The CDR3 nucleotides read TGTGCCAGCAGCCCCGAACTAGCGGGAATGCCCTACAATGAGCAGTTCTTC. The encoded protein is CASSPELAGMPYNEQFF.

This clonotype was counted between two and nine times. Written as DNA, the CDR3 is TGCAGTGCTCCCTCCTCCCCGGGACTAGCGTACTATGAGCAGTTCTTC. Translation: CSAPSSPGLAYYEQFF. The V and J genes are TRBV20-1 and TRBJ2-1; the match to TRBD2 covers 10 bases. This CDR3 is built from 16 residues. Germline trimming cut 5 bases from V and 8 bases from J; bases unmatched to any gene: 15. Germline values: CDR1 DFQATT, CDR2 SNEGSKA (reference sequence).

The table lists this clonotype with a few counts. V usage is TRBV18 and J usage is TRBJ2-1; the D is unclear. The CDR3 is 15 amino acids. The germline gives CDR1 KGHSH, CDR2 LQKENI. V was clipped by 3 bases and J by 4 bases, with 13 bases between them. The CDR3 sequence: CASSPPDLAYNEQFF. The CDR3 DNA follows: TGTGCCAGCTCACCCCCGGACCTCGCTTACAATGAGCAGTTCTTC.

The chain links TRBV30 to TRBJ2-3; TRBD2 agrees at 11 bases. Losses at the gene ends were 2 bases for V and 6 bases for J; bases not matched to a gene: 13. Germline CDR1 is GTSNPN and CDR2 is SVGIG (reference sequence). This CDR3 is 17 amino acids long. The CDR3 region has the DNA TGTGCCTGGAGTCGTCCGGGACTAGCGGCCCTAGGGGATACGCAGTATTTT. This sequence encodes CAWSRPGLAALGDTQYF.

The sample holds many counts of this clonotype. The chain carries TRBV24-1 and TRBJ1-1; 7 bases are shared with TRBD1. The CDR3 length is 14 residues. Germline assignment: CDR1 KGHDR and CDR2 SFDVKD. Trimming at V came to 3 bases and at J to 6 bases, leaving 6 bases not matched to a gene. CDR3 nucleotide sequence: TGTGCCACCAGTGATGGCCAGGGGGGCGCTGAAGCTTTCTTT. Encoded protein: CATSDGQGGAEAFF.

This clonotype was counted ten times or more. The chain uses TRBV7-8 and TRBJ1-1; D unresolved. This CDR3 region has 13 residues. From germline, CDR1 is SGHVS and CDR2 FQNEAQ. The V and J ends lost 5 bases and 1 base respectively, with 8 bases between them. CDR3 amino acids: CASSPRRNTEAFF. Here the CDR3 DNA reads TGTGCCAGCAGCCCCCGGCGGAACACTGAAGCTTTCTTT.

This sequence joins TRBV12-3 or TRBV12-4 and TRBJ1-4; D not certain. The CDR3 length is 14 residues. The V and J ends lost 2 bases and 5 bases respectively, with 9 bases between them. The CDR3 here is CASSLYAGNEKLFF. The CDR3 DNA sequence: TGTGCCAGCAGTTTATATGCGGGAAATGAAAAACTGTTTTTT.

In its sample, this clonotype was seen a few times. The chain links TRBV7-9 to TRBJ2-3, with D perhaps matching TRBD2 (6 bases). Trimming took 0 bases from V and 5 from J, leaving 21 bases between them. The length of the CDR3 is 18 residues. Per the germline V gene, CDR1 is SEHNR and CDR2 is FQNEAQ (reference sequence). CDR3 residues: CASSLAQWGDEYKDTQYF. For the CDR3, the DNA is TGTGCCAGCAGCTTAGCCCAATGGGGGGATGAGTACAAAGATACGCAGTATTTT.

The chain combines TRBV5-1 with TRBJ2-3, with 12 bases matching TRBD2. The germline V gene has CDR1 SGHRS and CDR2 YFSETQ. The ends lost 4 bases at V and 0 bases at J; junction bases unmatched: 12. The CDR3 is made up of 19 amino acids. CDR3 in DNA: TGCGCCAGCAGCCCGACTAGCGGGAGTAGTATATGGAGCACAGATACGCAGTATTTT. The encoded protein is CASSPTSGSSIWSTDTQYF.

The chain couples TRBV20-1 to TRBJ2-7; the D gene is possibly TRBD1 (6 bases). Germline CDR1 is DFQATT and CDR2 is SNEGSKA (reference sequence). Deletions cut 6 bases from V and 6 bases from J, with 21 bases between. The CDR3 is 14 residues long. The CDR3 sequence is CSATYGTRDAEQYF. The CDR3 coding sequence is TGCAGTGCAACCTACGGGACAAGGGACGCCGAGCAGTACTTC.

This clonotype has at least ten counts. CDR3 DNA: TGTGCCAGCAGTCGTTCCTACGAGCAGTACTTC. Amino acid sequence: CASSRSYEQYF. V gene TRBV2 combines with J gene TRBJ2-7; D is ambiguous. The ends were cut back, 5 bases at V and 1 base at J, with 3 bases in the middle. CDR1 is SNHLY, CDR2 FYNNEI, per germline. This CDR3 region has 11 residues.

The table lists this clonotype with a few counts. The chain recombines TRBV5-4 with TRBJ2-3; 8 bases align to TRBD2. Germline assignment: CDR1 SGHNT and CDR2 YYREEE (reference sequence). This CDR3 is built from 14 residues. The V segment lost 2 bases and the J segment 5 bases; nucleotides outside the gene matches: 4. CDR3 in amino acids: CASSLAGAGDTQYF. The CDR3 nucleotides read TGTGCCAGCAGCTTAGCGGGAGCGGGAGATACGCAGTATTTT.

The sample holds a few counts of this clonotype. The chain combines TRBV20-1 with TRBJ2-7; D is possibly TRBD2 (6 bases). The CDR3 is 15 residues long. The V gene's germline CDR1 is DFQATT and CDR2 SNEGSKA (reference sequence). V was pared by 3 bases and J by 4 bases, with 19 bases between. The CDR3 is CSARGLRGSGYEQYF. CDR3 in DNA: TGCAGTGCTAGGGGACTCAGAGGGAGTGGGTACGAGCAGTACTTC.

This clonotype has a handful of counts. The gene calls are TRBV14 and TRBJ2-1; 14 nucleotides agree with TRBD2. The CDR3 runs 16 residues. Germline V gives CDR1 SGHDN, CDR2 FVKESK. V gave up 4 bases and J gave up 5 bases; unmatched junction bases: 4. CDR3 sequence reads: CASSRGLAGENNEQFF. CDR3 nucleotide sequence: TGTGCCAGCAGCCGGGGACTAGCGGGGGAAAACAATGAGCAGTTCTTC.

The chain combines TRBV28 with TRBJ2-7; 10 bases are a match to TRBD1. Germline values: CDR1 MDHEN, CDR2 SYDVKM. This CDR3 has 13 residues. V lost 8 bases, J lost 2 bases, and 3 bases stayed unmatched. CDR3 residues: CASRTGGAYEQYF. The CDR3 DNA follows: TGTGCCAGCCGGACAGGGGGTGCCTACGAGCAGTACTTC.

In this sample, this clonotype turned up a few times. This chain joins TRBV7-9 and TRBJ2-5, with 8 bases fitting TRBD2. CDR1 and CDR2 from the germline V gene are SEHNR and FQNEAQ (reference sequence). The CDR3 covers 13 residues. With V trimmed by 7 bases and J by 1 base, 2 bases remained unmatched. The CDR3 region is CASTREGQETQYF. CDR3 DNA sequence: TGTGCCAGCACTCGGGAGGGCCAAGAGACCCAGTACTTC.

This clonotype showed up just a few times. The chain combines TRBV20-1 with TRBJ2-1; the D is unclear. Germline values: CDR1 DFQATT, CDR2 SNEGSKA (reference sequence). The CDR3 contains 14 residues. Trimming left V 0 bases short and J 4 bases short, with 10 bases between. The CDR3 nucleotides are TGCAGTGCTAGAGAACCGCCGGGTTACAATGAGCAGTTCTTC. Its translation is CSAREPPGYNEQFF.

V usage is TRBV14 and J usage is TRBJ2-7; D assignment may be TRBD1 or TRBD2 (5 bases each). This CDR3 has 13 amino acids. V gave up 4 bases and J gave up 2 bases, with 9 bases separating them. Germline V gene sequence: CDR1 SGHDN, CDR2 FVKESK. The CDR3 nucleotides read TGTGCCAGCAGCCGGGGGAGACCCTACGAGCAGTACTTC. As protein: CASSRGRPYEQYF. The full variable domain, completed using reference TRBV14 and TRBJ2-7, is EAGVTQFPSHSVIEKGQTVTLRCDPISGHDNLYWYRRVMGKEIKFLLHFVKESKQDESGMPNNRFLAERTGGTYSTLKVQPAELEDSGVYFCASSRGRPYEQYFGPGTRLTVT.

V usage is TRBV6-2 or TRBV6-3 and J usage is TRBJ2-1, with TRBD2 matching over 10 bases. Germline CDR1 MNHEY, CDR2 SVGEGT. The CDR3 contains 15 residues. The ends lost 0 bases at V and 7 bases at J; junction bases unmatched: 3. The CDR3 region has the DNA TGTGCCAGCAGTTACTCCCTAGCGGGAGCTAATGAGCAGTTCTTC. As protein: CASSYSLAGANEQFF.

This clonotype was seen ten or more times. The V and J genes are TRBV19 and TRBJ2-3, with 11 bases fitting TRBD2. Germline V gene lookup returns CDR1 LNHDA and CDR2 SQIVND (reference sequence). V lost 4 bases, J lost 3 bases, and 12 bases stayed unmatched. This CDR3 has 18 residues. DNA for the CDR3: TGTGCCAGTAGTACTCGGATTCAGGGACTAGCGGCTACAGATACGCAGTATTTT. Protein product: CASSTRIQGLAATDTQYF.

The chain couples TRBV6-2 or TRBV6-3 to TRBJ1-1; D gene unclear. The V and J ends lost 2 bases and 1 base respectively, with 8 bases between them. The germline V gene encodes CDR1 MNHEY and CDR2 SVGEGT. This CDR3 is 14 amino acids long. The CDR3 sequence: CASSYRTENTEAFF. In nucleotides, the CDR3 is TGTGCCAGCAGTTACAGGACGGAGAACACTGAAGCTTTCTTT.

This chain uses TRBV4-1 with TRBJ1-5; a weak D match, TRBD1 (6 bases). Germline assignment: CDR1 MGHRA and CDR2 YSYEKL. This CDR3 has 15 amino acids. V shed 0 bases and J shed 10 bases, with 16 bases lying between them. CDR3 DNA: TGCGCCAGCAGCCAAGATTTAGGGGGGCAGAGACCCCAGCATTTT. Protein: CASSQDLGGQRPQHF.

This clonotype was counted a few times. The chain recombines TRBV7-9 with TRBJ1-2; the D gene is possibly TRBD1 (5 bases). The CDR3 runs to 14 residues. The germline CDR1 and CDR2 sequences are SEHNR and FQNEAQ (reference sequence). V lost 5 bases and J 4 bases, leaving 14 bases between the germline ends. This CDR3 reads CASSPDGGSYGYTF. CDR3 bases: TGTGCCAGCAGCCCCGACGGGGGAAGCTATGGCTACACCTTC.

This clonotype occurred a few times. V is TRBV11-2 and J is TRBJ2-7; D unclear. This CDR3 has 14 amino acids. The V gene's germline CDR1 is SGHAT and CDR2 FQNNGV. V lost 4 bases, J lost 5 bases, and 15 bases lay in between. CDR3 nucleotides: TGTGCCAGCAGCTCTACCTTCACTACCGACGAGCAGTACTTC. Protein: CASSSTFTTDEQYF.

The table lists this clonotype with a few counts. The chain employs TRBV5-1 and TRBJ2-1; TRBD1 aligns across 7 bases. J lost 9 bases, V lost 0 bases, and 3 bases had no gene match. This CDR3 has 13 amino acids. Germline lookup yields CDR1 SGHRS and CDR2 YFSETQ. This CDR3 is CASSLVAGGEQFF. In DNA form, the CDR3 reads TGCGCCAGCAGCTTGGTGGCAGGGGGTGAGCAGTTCTTC. Supplemented by reference TRBV5-1 and TRBJ2-1, the full variable domain reads KAGVTQTPRYLIKTRGQQVTLSCSPISGHRSVSWYQQTPGQGLQFLFEYFSETQRNKGNFPGRFSGRQFSNSRSEMNVSTLELGDSALYLCASSLVAGGEQFFGPGTRLTVL.

This clonotype has a handful of counts. The chain joins TRBV28 to TRBJ2-1; no clear D gene. CDR1 is MDHEN, CDR2 SYDVKM, per germline. The CDR3 runs to 15 residues. V was shortened by 3 bases and J by 0 bases, with 9 bases between the two germline ends. The chain's CDR3 is CASSFRQTSYNEQFF. As DNA, the CDR3 is TGTGCCAGCAGTTTCCGCCAGACCTCCTACAATGAGCAGTTCTTC. Filled out from reference TRBV28 and TRBJ2-1, the complete variable domain reads DVKVTQSSRYLVKRTGEKVFLECVQDMDHENMFWYRQDPGLGLRLIYFSYDVKMKEKGDIPEGYSVSREKKERFSLILESASTNQTSMYLCASSFRQTSYNEQFFGPGTRLTVL.

A few counts support this clonotype. The V and J genes are TRBV29-1 and TRBJ2-3; possibly TRBD2 for D (6 bases). CDR1 and CDR2 from the germline V gene are SQVTM and ANQGSEA. This CDR3 comprises 12 residues. Trimming left V 6 bases short and J 8 bases short, with 15 bases between. The CDR3 loop reads CSVRSGHITQYF. The CDR3 DNA reads TGCAGCGTACGTAGCGGTCACATTACGCAGTATTTT.

At least ten counts were recorded for this clonotype. The chain is built from TRBV12-3 or TRBV12-4 and TRBJ1-5; D is ambiguous. V was pared by 1 base and J by 5 bases, with 9 bases between. The CDR3 consists of 14 residues. The CDR3 nucleotides are TGTGCCAGCAGTTTAGTGGGGAGGGATCAGCCCCAGCATTTT. It encodes CASSLVGRDQPQHF.

J is TRBJ1-1 and V is TRBV12-3 or TRBV12-4; D remains ambiguous. The CDR3 length is 15 residues. The V gene lost 1 base and the J gene lost 4 bases, with 13 bases spanning the gap. The CDR3 region is CASSLGMPGGTEAFF. In DNA form, the CDR3 reads TGTGCCAGCAGTTTAGGAATGCCAGGAGGCACTGAAGCTTTCTTT.